Sequencing of this TCR beta chain was carried out in a study of T cells in Graves' hyperthyroidism and ophthalmopathy. In the study overall: Peripheral blood was drawn at first diagnosis, prior to all treatment.

Thyroid ultrasound and orbital computed tomography, with clinical symptoms and serum thyroxine and TRAb, informed diagnoses. In this sample, this clonotype turned up many times. RNA transcripts yielded amplified TCR beta CDR3 regions. HTBI primers drove first-round RT-PCR of the TCR CDR3. TCRdb reanalysed the multiplex PCR reads using MiXCR and keeps one entry per CDR3 protein. The sample contains about 300,000 distinct CDR3 sequences, approximately 19% of which appear only once. The origin of this receptor is a man between 50 and 59 years old with Graves' ophthalmopathy. The sequenced material came from blood.

The DNA for the CDR3 is TGTGCCACCAGCAGACTGAGACAGATGAACACTGAAGCTTTCTTT. Amino acids: CATSRLRQMNTEAFF. The chain recombines TRBV15 with TRBJ1-1, with D possibly TRBD1 on 5 matching bases. CDR3 size: 15 residues. The V end was cut by 2 bases, the J end by 0 bases, with 10 bases between. Germline V lookup: CDR1 LNHNV, CDR2 YYDKDF (reference sequence). Full variable domain (rest looked up from reference TRBV15 and TRBJ1-1): DAMVIQNPRYQVTQFGKPVTLSCSQTLNHNVMYWYQQKSSQAPKLLFHYYDKDFNNEADTPDNFQSRRPNTSFCFLDIRSPGLGDTAMYLCATSRLRQMNTEAFFGQGTRLTVV.